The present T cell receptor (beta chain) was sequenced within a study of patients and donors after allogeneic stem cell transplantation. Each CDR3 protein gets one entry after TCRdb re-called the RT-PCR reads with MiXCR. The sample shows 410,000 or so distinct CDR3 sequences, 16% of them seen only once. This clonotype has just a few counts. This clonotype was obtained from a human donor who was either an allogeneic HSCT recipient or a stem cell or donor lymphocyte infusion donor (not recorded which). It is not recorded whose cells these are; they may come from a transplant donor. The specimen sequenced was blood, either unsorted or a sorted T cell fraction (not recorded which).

For the CDR3, the DNA is TGCAGTGCCCCAGCCAAACTAGCGGGAGGTTACGAGCAGTACTTC. This sequence encodes CSAPAKLAGGYEQYF. V and J are TRBV20-1 and TRBJ2-7, with 12 bases matching TRBD2. Germline V lookup: CDR1 DFQATT, CDR2 SNEGSKA (reference sequence). The V segment lost 6 bases and the J segment 4 bases; nucleotides outside the gene matches: 10. The CDR3 has 15 amino acids.